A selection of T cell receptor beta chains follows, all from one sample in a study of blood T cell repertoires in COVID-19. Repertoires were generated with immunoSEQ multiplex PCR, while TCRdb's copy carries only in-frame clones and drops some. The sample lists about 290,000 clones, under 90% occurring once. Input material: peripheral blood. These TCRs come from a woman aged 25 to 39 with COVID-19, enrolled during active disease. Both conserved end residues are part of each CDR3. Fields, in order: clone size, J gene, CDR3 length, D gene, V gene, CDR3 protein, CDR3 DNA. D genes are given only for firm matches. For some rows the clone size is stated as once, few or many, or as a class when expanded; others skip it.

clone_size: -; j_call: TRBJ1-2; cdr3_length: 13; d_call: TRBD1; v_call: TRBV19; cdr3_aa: CASLDRNTYGYTF; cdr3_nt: TGTGCCAGTCTGGACAGGAACACCTATGGCTACACCTTC
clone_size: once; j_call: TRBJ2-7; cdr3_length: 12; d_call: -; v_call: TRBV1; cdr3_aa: CTSSQVEGEQYF; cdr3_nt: TGCACCAGCAGCCAAGTCGAGGGCGAGCAGTACTTC
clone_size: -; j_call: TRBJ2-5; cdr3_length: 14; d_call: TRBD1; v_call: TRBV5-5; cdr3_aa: CASSRTGTQETQYF; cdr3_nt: TGTGCCAGCAGCCGGACAGGGACCCAAGAGACCCAGTACTTC
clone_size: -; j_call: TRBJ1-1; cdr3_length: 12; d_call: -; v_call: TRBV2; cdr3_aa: CASSSQGIGAFF; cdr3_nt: TGTGCCAGCAGTTCTCAGGGTATAGGGGCTTTCTTT
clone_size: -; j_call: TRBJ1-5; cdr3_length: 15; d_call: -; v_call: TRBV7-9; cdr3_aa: CASSQSLEGKQPQHF; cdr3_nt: TGTGCCAGCAGCCAATCTCTCGAGGGAAAGCAGCCCCAGCATTTT
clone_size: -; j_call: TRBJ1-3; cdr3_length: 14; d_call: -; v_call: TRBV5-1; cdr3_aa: CASSSDTLGNTIYF; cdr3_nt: TGCGCCAGCAGCTCGGACACGCTTGGAAACACCATATATTTT
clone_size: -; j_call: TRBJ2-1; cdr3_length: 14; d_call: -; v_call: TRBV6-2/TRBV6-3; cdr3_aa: CASSYEQGPSEQFF; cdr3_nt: TGTGCCAGCAGTTACGAGCAGGGGCCGAGTGAGCAGTTCTTC
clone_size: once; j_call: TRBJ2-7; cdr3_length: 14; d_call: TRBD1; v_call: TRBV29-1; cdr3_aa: CSVVGQGARYEQYF; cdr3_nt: TGCAGCGTTGTGGGACAGGGGGCGCGATACGAGCAGTACTTC
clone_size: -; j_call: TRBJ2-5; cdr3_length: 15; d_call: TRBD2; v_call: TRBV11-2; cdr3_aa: CASSRLAGGGETQYF; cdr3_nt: TGTGCCAGCAGCAGGCTAGCGGGGGGTGGTGAGACCCAGTACTTC
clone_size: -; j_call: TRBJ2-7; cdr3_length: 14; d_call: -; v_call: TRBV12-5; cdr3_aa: CASGLGEGIYEQYF; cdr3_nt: TGTGCTAGTGGTTTAGGGGAAGGGATCTACGAGCAGTACTTC
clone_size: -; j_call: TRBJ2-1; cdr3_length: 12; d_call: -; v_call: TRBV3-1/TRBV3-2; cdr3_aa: CASSRGGVEQFF; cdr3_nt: TGTGCCAGCAGCCGAGGGGGGGTTGAGCAGTTCTTC
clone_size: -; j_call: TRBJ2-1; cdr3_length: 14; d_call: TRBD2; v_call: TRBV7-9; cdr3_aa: CASSPFGGGYEQFF; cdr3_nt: TGTGCCAGCAGTCCCTTTGGCGGGGGTTATGAGCAGTTCTTC
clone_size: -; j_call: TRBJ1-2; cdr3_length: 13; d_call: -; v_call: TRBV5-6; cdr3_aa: CASSLGGDVGYTF; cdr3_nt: TGTGCCAGCAGCTTAGGGGGGGATGTTGGCTACACCTTC
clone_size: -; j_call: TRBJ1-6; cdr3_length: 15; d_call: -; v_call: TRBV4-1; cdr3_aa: CASGSDTIYNSPLHF; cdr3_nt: TGCGCCAGCGGGTCGGACACCATATATAATTCACCCCTCCACTTT
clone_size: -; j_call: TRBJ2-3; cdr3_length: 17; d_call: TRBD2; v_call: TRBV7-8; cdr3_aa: CASSLRDQAGVTDTQYF; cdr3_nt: TGTGCCAGCAGCTTAAGGGACCAAGCGGGGGTCACAGATACGCAGTATTTT
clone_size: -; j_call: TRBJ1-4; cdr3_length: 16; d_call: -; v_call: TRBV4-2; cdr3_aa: CASSQDFSDSVEKLFF; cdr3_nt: TGTGCCAGCAGCCAAGATTTTTCGGACAGCGTTGAAAAACTGTTTTTT
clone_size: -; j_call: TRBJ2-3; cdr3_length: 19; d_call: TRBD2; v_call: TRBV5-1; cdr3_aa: CASSSPQGTSGLSTDTQYF; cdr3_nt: TGCGCCAGCAGCTCGCCACAAGGGACTAGCGGACTTAGCACAGATACGCAGTATTTT
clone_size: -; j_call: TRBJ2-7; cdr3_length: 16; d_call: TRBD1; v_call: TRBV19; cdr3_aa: CASSIRGQGNFYEQYF; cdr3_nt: TGTGCCAGTAGTATACGCGGACAGGGAAACTTCTACGAGCAGTACTTC
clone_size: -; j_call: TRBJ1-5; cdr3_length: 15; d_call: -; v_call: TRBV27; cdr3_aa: CASQDRLAFNQPQHF; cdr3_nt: TGTGCCAGCCAAGACAGGCTTGCGTTCAATCAGCCCCAGCATTTT
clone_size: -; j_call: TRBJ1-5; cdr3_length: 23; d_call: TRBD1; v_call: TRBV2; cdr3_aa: CASSEAPGYGQGPSAYSNQPQHF; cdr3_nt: TGTGCCAGCAGTGAAGCCCCCGGTTACGGACAGGGCCCTTCAGCTTATAGCAATCAGCCCCAGCATTTT
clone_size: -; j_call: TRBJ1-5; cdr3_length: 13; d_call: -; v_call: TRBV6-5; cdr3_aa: CASNEWGEGAQHF; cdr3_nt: TGTGCCAGCAACGAGTGGGGGGAGGGGGCCCAGCATTTT
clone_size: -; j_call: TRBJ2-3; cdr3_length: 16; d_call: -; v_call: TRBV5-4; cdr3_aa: CASSFPGGSVPDTQYF; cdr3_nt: TGTGCCAGCAGCTTCCCCGGGGGTAGTGTTCCAGATACGCAGTATTTT
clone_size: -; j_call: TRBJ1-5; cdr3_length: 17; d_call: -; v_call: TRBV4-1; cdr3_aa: CASSQVGIGEGNQPQHF; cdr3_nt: TGCGCCAGCAGCCAAGTGGGTATAGGCGAGGGCAATCAGCCCCAGCATTTT
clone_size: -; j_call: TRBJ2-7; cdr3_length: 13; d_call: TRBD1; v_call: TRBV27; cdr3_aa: CASSRGQSYEQYF; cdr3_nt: TGTGCCAGCAGTCGGGGACAGTCCTACGAGCAGTACTTC
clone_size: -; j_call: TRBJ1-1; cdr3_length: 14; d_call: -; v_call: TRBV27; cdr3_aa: CASSKGWTNTEAFF; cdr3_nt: TGTGCCAGCAGCAAGGGGTGGACGAACACTGAAGCTTTCTTT
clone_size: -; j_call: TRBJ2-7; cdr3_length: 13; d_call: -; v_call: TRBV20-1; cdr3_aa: CSASRQSGREQYF; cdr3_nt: TGCAGTGCTAGTCGCCAGTCGGGGAGAGAGCAGTACTTC
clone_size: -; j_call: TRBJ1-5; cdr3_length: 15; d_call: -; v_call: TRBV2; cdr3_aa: CASSAEGTGNQPQHF; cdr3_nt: TGTGCCAGCAGTGCGGAGGGGACGGGCAATCAGCCCCAGCATTTT
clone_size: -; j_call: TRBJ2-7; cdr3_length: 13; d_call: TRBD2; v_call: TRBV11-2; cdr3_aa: CASSGYERGGRYF; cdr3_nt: TGTGCCAGCAGCGGATATGAGCGGGGCGGGAGGTACTTC
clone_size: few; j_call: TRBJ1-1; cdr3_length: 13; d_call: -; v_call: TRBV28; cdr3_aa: CASSQGLRPEAFF; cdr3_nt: TGTGCCAGCAGCCAAGGACTTCGTCCCGAAGCTTTCTTT
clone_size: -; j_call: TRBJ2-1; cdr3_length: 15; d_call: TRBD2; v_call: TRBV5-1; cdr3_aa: CASSLGSGGYNEQFF; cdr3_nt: TGCGCCAGCAGCTTGGGTAGCGGGGGATACAATGAGCAGTTCTTC
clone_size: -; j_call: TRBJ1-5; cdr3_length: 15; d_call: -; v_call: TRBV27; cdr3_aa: CASSSRGYSNQPQHF; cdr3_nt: TGTGCCAGCAGTTCTAGGGGATATAGCAATCAGCCCCAGCATTTT
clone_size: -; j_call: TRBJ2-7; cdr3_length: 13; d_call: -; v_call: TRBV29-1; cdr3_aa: CSVDTRGRNEQYF; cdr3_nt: TGCAGCGTTGATACCAGGGGTCGTAACGAGCAGTACTTC
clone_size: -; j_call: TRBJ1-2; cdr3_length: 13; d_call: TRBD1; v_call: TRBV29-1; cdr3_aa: CSVPPGQGSGYTF; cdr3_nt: TGCAGCGTCCCTCCGGGACAGGGAAGTGGATACACCTTC
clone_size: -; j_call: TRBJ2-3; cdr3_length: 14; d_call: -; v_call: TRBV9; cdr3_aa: CASSSEPLTDTQYF; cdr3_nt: TGTGCCAGCTCTAGCGAACCCCTCACAGATACGCAGTATTTT
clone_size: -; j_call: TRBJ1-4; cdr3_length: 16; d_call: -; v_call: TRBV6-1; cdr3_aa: CASSDTIQDPGEKLFF; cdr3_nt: TGTGCCAGCAGTGATACGATTCAGGATCCAGGGGAAAAACTGTTTTTT
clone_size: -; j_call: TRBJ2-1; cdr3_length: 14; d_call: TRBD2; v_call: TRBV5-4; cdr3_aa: CASSVGGTYNEQFF; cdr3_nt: TGTGCCAGCAGCGTGGGAGGGACTTACAATGAGCAGTTCTTC
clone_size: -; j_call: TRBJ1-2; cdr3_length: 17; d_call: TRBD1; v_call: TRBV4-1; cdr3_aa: CASSQARRGISPDGYTF; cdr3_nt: TGCGCCAGCAGCCAAGCCCGCAGGGGGATCTCCCCAGATGGCTACACCTTC
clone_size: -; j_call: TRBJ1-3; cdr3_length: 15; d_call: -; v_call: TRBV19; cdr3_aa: CASSPRRESGNTIYF; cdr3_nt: TGTGCCAGTAGTCCCCGGAGGGAGTCTGGAAACACCATATATTTT